This T cell receptor (beta chain) was observed in a study of patients and donors after allogeneic stem cell transplantation. Germline assignment: CDR1 SEHNR and CDR2 FQNEAQ (reference sequence). CDR3 size: 14 residues. With 5 bases clipped from V and 3 bases from J, the junction kept 5 bases outside the gene matches. TCRdb fed the RT-PCR reads into MiXCR, producing one record per CDR3 protein. The data show some 880,000 distinct CDR3 sequences, roughly 18% seen once. The receptor was isolated from a human donor who was either an allogeneic HSCT recipient or a stem cell or donor lymphocyte infusion donor (not recorded which). It is not recorded whose cells these are; they may come from a transplant donor. This chain joins TRBV7-9 and TRBJ2-7, with 9 nucleotides matching TRBD1. Sequenced: blood, either unsorted or a sorted T cell fraction (not recorded which). The CDR3 is CASSAQGAFYEQYF. DNA for the CDR3: TGTGCCAGCAGCGCACAGGGGGCGTTCTACGAGCAGTACTTC.